This T cell receptor beta chain was identified during a study of monozygotic twins with inflammatory bowel disease. One entry per CDR3 protein, without DNA, is what TCRdb gives after re-calling the 5' RACE reads. The sample table sets out about 210,000 distinct CDR3 sequences. CDR3 length: 15 residues. CDR1 is SGHTA and CDR2 is FQGNSA in the germline V gene. Material for sequencing was blood. V gene TRBV7-2 combines with J gene TRBJ2-5; no DNA is available, so the TRBD1 call from TCRdb remains unchecked. This sequence originates from a human donor with ulcerative colitis or Crohn's disease, or a healthy co-twin of an affected twin (not recorded which). The CDR3 reads CASNKGGGAGETQYF.